The rows below give T cell receptor beta chains drawn from one sample of a study of OX40 agonist ivuxolimab in advanced cancers. Sequencing used immunoSEQ multiplex PCR; TCRdb keeps in-frame clones, though not all of them. The sample lists some 81,000 clones, roughly 85% occurring once. The sequenced sample was CD4+ or CD8+ T cells sorted from blood, obtained in a trial of the OX40 agonist ivuxolimab. Source of these receptors: an adult with an advanced solid tumor such as melanoma, head and neck, liver or kidney cancer. The CDR3 runs from the conserved cysteine through the conserved F or W. The D gene is left open where the match is weak. The listing skips clone size in some rows; elsewhere it reads once, few, many or a size class.

d_gene,abundance,j_gene,v_gene,CDR3aa,CDR3nt
.,.,TRBJ2-5,TRBV6-6,CASSSYINGAQYF,TGTGCCAGCAGTTCCTACATCAACGGGGCCCAGTACTTC
.,few,TRBJ1-1,TRBV6-4,CASRDTSWGTEAFF,TGTGCCAGCAGGGACACCTCTTGGGGCACTGAAGCTTTCTTT
.,.,TRBJ1-2,TRBV28,CASSFGGYGYTF,TGTGCCAGCAGTTTTGGGGGCTATGGCTACACCTTC
TRBD1,.,TRBJ2-1,TRBV9,CASSVGQGALNEQFF,TGTGCCAGCAGCGTGGGACAGGGAGCCCTCAATGAGCAGTTCTTC
.,.,TRBJ2-3,TRBV2,CASHILRQDTQYF,TGTGCCAGCCACATCCTGCGGCAAGATACGCAGTATTTT
TRBD2,.,TRBJ2-3,TRBV13,CASSLERGGVWDTQYF,TGTGCCAGCAGCTTAGAGCGGGGGGGTGTGTGGGATACGCAGTATTTT
.,.,TRBJ1-3,TRBV18,CASSPGRLTISGNTIYF,TGTGCCAGCTCACCAGGGCGGCTTACTATCTCTGGAAACACCATATATTTT
.,.,TRBJ1-3,TRBV6-4,CASSVGGASSGNTIYF,TGTGCCAGCAGTGTCGGTGGGGCCAGCTCTGGAAACACCATATATTTT
.,.,TRBJ1-5,TRBV7-6,CASSLAQGGQPQHF,TGTGCCAGCAGCTTAGCGCAAGGGGGTCAGCCCCAGCATTTT
.,.,TRBJ1-6,TRBV18,CASSPMDSSYNSPLHF,TGTGCCAGCTCACCGATGGACAGCTCCTATAATTCACCCCTCCACTTT
.,.,TRBJ2-7,TRBV11-1,CASSPRTTSSYEQYF,TGTGCCAGCAGCCCGCGGACGACTAGCTCCTACGAGCAGTACTTC
.,.,TRBJ1-2,TRBV30,CAWRATGIYGYTF,TGTGCCTGGAGAGCTACAGGAATTTATGGCTACACCTTC
.,.,TRBJ1-1,TRBV27,CASGSLAAGNTEAFF,TGTGCCAGCGGAAGTTTGGCGGCGGGTAACACTGAAGCTTTCTTT
.,.,TRBJ1-5,TRBV4-1,CASSKEAAGQPQHF,TGCGCCAGCAGCAAAGAAGCCGCGGGTCAGCCCCAGCATTTT
TRBD2,.,TRBJ2-1,TRBV27,CASSLTRLALPREQFF,TGTGCCAGCAGTCTCACCCGACTAGCGCTCCCTCGGGAGCAGTTCTTC
TRBD1,.,TRBJ2-1,TRBV5-1,CASSFRGLVGNEQFF,TGCGCCAGCAGCTTCAGGGGGCTGGTGGGGAATGAGCAGTTCTTC
.,few,TRBJ1-3,TRBV7-2,CASSPNMAGNTIYF,TGTGCCAGCAGCCCCAACATGGCAGGAAACACCATATATTTT
.,.,TRBJ2-6,TRBV18,CASSPLGELANVLTF,TGTGCCAGCTCACCGTTAGGCGAGTTGGCCAACGTCCTGACTTTC
.,.,TRBJ2-2,TRBV23-1,CASSSQGRYTGELFF,TGCGCCAGCAGTTCTCAGGGGAGGTACACCGGGGAGCTGTTTTTT
.,.,TRBJ2-5,TRBV7-2,CASSQGRETQYF,TGTGCCAGCAGCCAAGGACGGGAGACCCAGTACTTC
.,.,TRBJ1-1,TRBV6-1,CASRLQGEGTEAFF,TGTGCCAGCAGGTTACAGGGAGAGGGCACTGAAGCTTTCTTT
TRBD1,.,TRBJ1-1,TRBV30,CAWIGTGGEEETEAFF,TGTGCCTGGATTGGGACAGGGGGCGAGGAGGAGACTGAAGCTTTCTTT
.,.,TRBJ1-1,TRBV29-1,CSVRQQLNTEAFF,TGCAGCGTACGACAGCAATTGAACACTGAAGCTTTCTTT
TRBD2,.,TRBJ2-3,TRBV5-8,CASSLLAGAFTDTQYF,TGTGCCAGCAGCTTGCTAGCGGGGGCCTTCACAGATACGCAGTATTTT
TRBD1,.,TRBJ1-5,TRBV5-6,CASSLVDRGNQPQHF,TGTGCCAGCAGCTTGGTGGACAGGGGCAATCAGCCCCAGCATTTT
.,.,TRBJ2-1,TRBV6-6,CASSYSQGYEQFF,TGTGCCAGCAGTTACTCCCAGGGGTATGAGCAGTTCTTC
.,.,TRBJ1-2,TRBV5-6,CASSFLGRSLDYGYTF,TGTGCCAGCAGCTTCCTAGGCAGGAGTCTTGACTATGGCTACACCTTC
TRBD1,.,TRBJ2-7,TRBV7-9,CASRRDRAEQYF,TGTGCCAGCAGGCGCGACAGGGCCGAGCAGTACTTC
.,few,TRBJ1-1,TRBV2,CASSSLTGLGTEAFF,TGTGCCAGCAGCTCCTTGACTGGGCTGGGCACTGAAGCTTTCTTT
.,.,TRBJ2-3,TRBV7-2,CASREFPGSGCCF,TGTGCCAGCAGAGAATTCCCGGGTTCGGGTTGTTGTTTT
TRBD2,.,TRBJ2-5,TRBV30,CAWTSGGPETQYF,TGTGCCTGGACTTCGGGGGGGCCGGAGACCCAGTACTTC
.,.,TRBJ2-2,TRBV6-6,CASSSGGPNTGELFF,TGTGCCAGCAGTTCCGGCGGCCCGAACACCGGGGAGCTGTTTTTT
.,.,TRBJ2-2,TRBV25-1,CASRHSANTGELFF,TGTGCCAGCAGGCACAGCGCGAACACCGGGGAGCTGTTTTTT
TRBD1,.,TRBJ1-4,TRBV4-2,CASSQEIPQGAREKLFF,TGTGCCAGCAGCCAAGAGATTCCCCAGGGGGCGCGTGAAAAACTGTTTTTT
.,.,TRBJ2-2,TRBV7-8,CASSSWGRGAVF,.
.,.,TRBJ2-7,TRBV9,CASSATPGGGQGPEQYF,TGTGCCAGCAGCGCCACCCCGGGGGGGGGACAGGGACCAGAGCAGTACTTC
.,.,TRBJ2-7,TRBV5-4,CASSRRDPPGEQYF,TGTGCCAGCAGCCGCCGGGACCCACCAGGGGAGCAGTACTTC
.,.,TRBJ1-4,TRBV6-5,CASSYSGLQGYEKLFF,TGTGCCAGCAGTTACTCGGGGCTCCAAGGTTATGAAAAACTGTTTTTT
TRBD2,few,TRBJ2-1,TRBV2,CASSGGTSAYNEQFF,TGTGCCAGCAGTGGAGGGACTAGCGCATACAATGAGCAGTTCTTC
.,.,TRBJ1-1,TRBV20-1,CSAEGNTEAFF,TGCAGTGCTGAGGGGAACACTGAAGCTTTCTTT
.,.,TRBJ2-5,TRBV7-3,CASSLTSSQTQYF,TGTGCCAGCAGCTTAACCTCGTCACAGACCCAGTACTTC
.,few,TRBJ1-2,TRBV7-2,CASSFDSSGHGYTF,TGTGCCAGCAGCTTTGACAGCTCCGGCCATGGCTACACCTTC
TRBD1,once,TRBJ1-2,TRBV4-1,CASSQDGTGGYGYTF,TGCGCCAGCAGCCAAGACGGGACAGGGGGTTATGGCTACACCTTC
.,.,TRBJ2-7,TRBV30,CAWSLGGEQYF,TGTGCCTGGAGTTTGGGGGGAGAGCAGTACTTC
TRBD2,.,TRBJ2-7,TRBV9,CASSSTGTSAYEQYF,TGTGCCAGCAGCTCCACCGGGACTAGCGCCTACGAGCAGTACTTC
TRBD1,.,TRBJ1-4,TRBV4-1,CASSQVNTGGGEKLFF,TGCGCCAGCAGCCAAGTCAACACAGGGGGGGGTGAAAAACTGTTTTTT
.,.,TRBJ1-4,TRBV30,CAWSLGRDRAKLFF,TGTGCCTGGAGTTTGGGCCGTGATAGGGCAAAACTGTTTTTT
.,.,TRBJ1-5,TRBV2,CASSIGGVKPQHF,TGTGCCAGCAGTATTGGAGGAGTGAAGCCCCAGCATTTT
.,.,TRBJ1-6,TRBV6-5,CASSRRSSPLHF,TGTGCCAGCAGCCGTCGGTCCTCACCCCTCCACTTT
.,.,TRBJ1-1,TRBV18,CASSPRTLMNTEAFF,TGTGCCAGCTCACCACGGACACTTATGAACACTGAAGCTTTCTTT
.,once,TRBJ2-7,TRBV7-2,CASSPGLTRAYEQYF,TGTGCCAGCAGCCCTGGTCTAACAAGGGCCTACGAGCAGTACTTC
.,once,TRBJ1-4,TRBV7-2,CASSRQVGNEKLFF,TGTGCCAGCAGCCGCCAAGTGGGTAATGAAAAACTGTTTTTT
TRBD1,.,TRBJ1-1,TRBV11-2,CASSLRDRNTEAFF,TGTGCCAGCAGCTTACGGGACAGGAACACTGAAGCTTTCTTT
TRBD2,.,TRBJ2-5,TRBV12-5,CASVPPSGGALETQYF,TGTGCTAGTGTCCCGCCTAGCGGGGGGGCTTTGGAGACCCAGTACTTC
.,.,TRBJ2-4,TRBV7-2,CASSPDRLAKNIQYF,TGTGCCAGCAGCCCGGACAGACTAGCCAAAAACATTCAGTACTTC
.,.,TRBJ2-5,TRBV7-3,CASSSQGIQETQYF,TGTGCCAGCAGCTCCCAGGGAATCCAAGAGACCCAGTACTTC
.,.,TRBJ2-1,TRBV5-5,CASSGAGLLSYNEQFF,TGTGCCAGCAGCGGGGCCGGGCTTTTGTCCTACAATGAGCAGTTCTTC
.,few,TRBJ1-6,TRBV7-2,CASSLAGRGDSPLHF,TGTGCCAGCAGCTTAGCGGGGAGGGGTGATTCACCCCTCCACTTT